This T cell receptor beta chain was identified in a study of CD8+ T cells in alopecia areata. Notes on the study in general: Against the mouse data, patients shared TCRs less clearly, possibly for HLA reasons.

This clone was counted only a few times. Its specificity is not known. Gene names and germline match the mouse. Coverage ceases 4 residues before the CDR3 finishes, and the germline J gene fills in the end. Trimming removed 3 bases from V and 0 bases from J; junction bases left unmatched: 4. This CDR3 has 15 residues. Germline loops: CDR1 NSHNY, CDR2 SYGAGN. Sorting of pooled cutaneous lymph node cells used CD4, CD8alpha, NKG2D, NKG2ACE and other markers. RNA, once extracted, was reverse transcribed into cDNA for use as the sequencing template. Some clones are missing from TCRdb's copy, which holds only in-frame ones; the method was immunoSEQ multiplex PCR. This repertoire lists over 250,000 clones without singletons; more than 0.95% sits in the top ten.

This rearrangement joins TRBV13-1 to TRBJ2-3; 7 bases fit TRBD1. This receptor was obtained from a C3H/HeJ mouse with alopecia areata. The strain bears MHC haplotype H2-k. Sequencing used CD4+ T cells sorted from a lymph node. CDR3 in amino acids: CASSGGTASAETLYF. The sequenced part of the CDR3 DNA is TGTGCCAGCAGTGGCGGGACAGCTAGTGCAGAA.